The rows below give T cell receptor beta chains drawn from one sample of a study of blood T cells in healthy people across ages. TCRdb independently ran MiXCR on the 5' RACE reads; one entry per CDR3 protein. The data show hundreds of thousands of distinct CDR3 sequences, with under 70% seen just once and about two fifths held by the top ten. Sequenced input: blood. The source of these receptors is a man aged 55 to 70 in good health. Both conserved end residues are trimmed from each CDR3.

TRBV10-1	13	NA	ASELTTRVRYEQY
TRBV15	12	TRBJ2-7	ATSRGKLPYEQY
TRBV4-1	14	TRBJ2-3	ASSQGVAGGTDTQY
TRBV10-3	11	TRBJ1-1	AISAGLNTEAF
TRBV7-2	14	TRBJ2-1	ASSLAGSGGVNEQF
TRBV18	12	NA	ASSPQLDQETQY
TRBV12-3/TRBV12-4	11	TRBJ2-4	ASRPNTKNIQY
TRBV5-1	13	TRBJ2-5	ASSLLAGGSETQY
TRBV5-1	13	TRBJ2-1	ASSLGQEKVDEQF
TRBV5-1	14	TRBJ2-7	ASSWGGQGGDYEQY
TRBV6-6	11	TRBJ2-3	ASTALARDTQY
TRBV5-4	13	TRBJ2-3	ASRTLGGITDTQY